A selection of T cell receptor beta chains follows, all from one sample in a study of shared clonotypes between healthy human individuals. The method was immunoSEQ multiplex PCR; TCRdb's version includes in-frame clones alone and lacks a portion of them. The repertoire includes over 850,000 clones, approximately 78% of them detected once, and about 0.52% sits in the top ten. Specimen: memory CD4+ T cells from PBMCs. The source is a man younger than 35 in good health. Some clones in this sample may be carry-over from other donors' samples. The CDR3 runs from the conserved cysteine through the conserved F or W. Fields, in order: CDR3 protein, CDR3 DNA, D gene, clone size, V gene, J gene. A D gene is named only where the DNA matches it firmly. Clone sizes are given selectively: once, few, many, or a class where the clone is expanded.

CDR3aa: CASRPGQGFNQPQHF
CDR3nt: TGTGCCAGCAGACCGGGGCAGGGCTTCAATCAGCCCCAGCATTTT
d_gene: .
abundance: .
v_gene: TRBV28
j_gene: TRBJ1-5

CDR3aa: CASSPDPGGVNYGYTF
CDR3nt: TGTGCCAGCAGCCCTGATCCGGGGGGGGTTAACTATGGCTACACCTTC
d_gene: .
abundance: .
v_gene: TRBV5-4
j_gene: TRBJ1-2

CDR3aa: CASSYFADYEQYF
CDR3nt: TGTGCCAGCAGTTACTTCGCGGACTACGAGCAGTACTTC
d_gene: .
abundance: .
v_gene: TRBV6-6
j_gene: TRBJ2-7

CDR3aa: CASSLGTGYEKLFF
CDR3nt: TGTGCCAGCAGTTTAGGGACAGGGTATGAAAAACTGTTTTTT
d_gene: TRBD1
abundance: .
v_gene: TRBV28
j_gene: TRBJ1-4

CDR3aa: CASSQEVRRKRSSYNEQFF
CDR3nt: TGTGCCAGCAGCCAAGAGGTTAGGAGGAAACGGAGCTCCTACAATGAGCAGTTCTTC
d_gene: .
abundance: once
v_gene: TRBV14
j_gene: TRBJ2-1

CDR3aa: CASSLDRDYEQYF
CDR3nt: TGTGCCAGCAGTTTGGATAGGGACTACGAGCAGTACTTC
d_gene: .
abundance: .
v_gene: TRBV28
j_gene: TRBJ2-7

CDR3aa: CASSTPQGDKNIQYF
CDR3nt: TGTGCCAGCAGTACGCCCCAGGGGGACAAAAACATTCAGTACTTC
d_gene: TRBD1
abundance: .
v_gene: TRBV28
j_gene: TRBJ2-4

CDR3aa: CASSITGSRTDTQYF
CDR3nt: TGTGCCAGCAGCATAACAGGGAGTCGAACAGATACGCAGTATTTT
d_gene: .
abundance: .
v_gene: TRBV7-2
j_gene: TRBJ2-3

CDR3aa: CASSADSGRSGEQYF
CDR3nt: TGCGCCAGCAGTGCCGATAGCGGGAGGTCGGGCGAGCAGTACTTC
d_gene: TRBD2
abundance: .
v_gene: TRBV10-1
j_gene: TRBJ2-7

CDR3aa: CASTPNGTPGNEQFF
CDR3nt: TGTGCCAGCACCCCGAACGGGACTCCCGGAAATGAGCAGTTCTTC
d_gene: .
abundance: once
v_gene: TRBV28
j_gene: TRBJ2-1

CDR3aa: CASSYPRGYKDTQYF
CDR3nt: TGTGCCAGCAGTTACCCCCGGGGGTATAAAGATACGCAGTATTTT
d_gene: .
abundance: .
v_gene: TRBV6-6
j_gene: TRBJ2-3